This TCR beta chain originates from a study of radiotherapy plus CTLA-4 blockade in lung cancer. About the study: Of all patients, around 19% responded objectively and 31% showed disease control. Whole-study results and caveats: Radiotherapy plus ipilimumab was followed by expansion in blood of tumor-derived TCR clones.

Assay: immunoSEQ multiplex PCR; the TCRdb copy retains only in-frame clones and omits some. This sample yields around 130,000 clones, of which around 90% are seen a single time; 5.5% to 7% belongs to the top ten. Comment on this clone: The antigen is not known.

Unmatched junction bases numbered 4, after V lost 5 bases and J lost 4 bases. The CDR3 runs 15 residues. CDR1 is MNHEY, CDR2 SMNVEV, per germline (reference sequence). Participants had chemo-refractory metastatic non-small-cell lung cancer and were treated with focal radiation plus ipilimumab CTLA-4 blockade. This TCR was recovered from a human donor with non-small cell lung cancer that progressed on radiotherapy plus ipilimumab. This chain connects TRBV27 to TRBJ2-1, with 11 bases identical to TRBD1. Specimen: peripheral blood, collected from a patient treated with radiotherapy plus ipilimumab. The CDR3 sequence is CASSTGTGGYNEQFF. CDR3 coding DNA: TGTGCCAGCAGTACCGGGACAGGGGGATACAATGAGCAGTTCTTC.